This TCR beta chain is from a study of shared clonotypes between healthy human individuals. Study-wide context: Per-donor plates numbered three CD4 naive, three CD4 memory, two CD8 naive and one CD8 memory.

The protocol was immunoSEQ multiplex PCR, while the TCRdb copy is restricted to in-frame clones and leaves out a portion. The sample has around 560,000 clones, approximately 96% seen once. Germline CDR1 is MDHEN and CDR2 is SYDVKM. V lost 3 bases to trimming and J lost 0 bases, with 9 bases between them. The CDR3 runs to 14 residues. Terminally differentiated effector memory CD45RA+ cells were excluded by CCR7 positive selection of CD45RO-negative cells. The sample consisted of naive CD8+ T cells sorted from blood. The rearrangement joins TRBV28 to TRBJ2-7, with D unresolved. The TCR was taken from a woman in her 30s in good health. As DNA, the CDR3 is TGTGCCAGCAGTTTGGCACAAATCTCCTACGAGCAGTACTTC. Its protein product is CASSLAQISYEQYF.